These 22 T cell receptor beta chains originate from one sample sequenced in a study of cytomegalovirus exposure and HLA in healthy donors (dated by TCRdb to the late 2010s). Library prep was done by the immunoSEQ multiplex PCR assay. For the multiplex PCR, a mixture combining 60 forward primers for TCR Vbeta segments and 13 reverse primers for TCR Jbeta segments was used. TCRdb carries this immuneACCESS record with in-frame sequences only. Its versions omit some clonotypes, under half of them owing to an unresolved V gene in the studies checked, with the rest unexplained. The sample table gives 110,000 to 150,000 clones. The ten largest clones represent 0.75% to 1% of the sample. What was sequenced was PBMCs. The receptor source for this set is a male donor in good health and CMV-seronegative.

V is TRBV9 and J is TRBJ2-3, with TRBD2 matching 7 bases. Looked up from germline, CDR1 is SGDLS and CDR2 is YYNGEE. The CDR3 covers 15 residues. The junction had 2 bases not matched to a gene; V was cut back by 0 bases and J by 1 base. For the CDR3, the DNA is TGTGCCAGCAGCGTAGGGGGGGGTCGCACAGATACGCAGTATTTT. Amino acids: CASSVGGGRTDTQYF.

This rearrangement joins TRBV19 to TRBJ2-7; D remains unclear. Trimming took 3 bases from V and 7 from J, leaving 13 bases between them. This CDR3 has 13 residues. Germline values: CDR1 LNHDA, CDR2 SQIVND (reference sequence). The CDR3 sequence is CASSMVPGDEQYF. The CDR3 nucleotides are TGTGCCAGTAGTATGGTCCCCGGAGATGAGCAGTACTTC.

The chain has TRBV27 and TRBJ2-3; possibly TRBD2 for D (6 bases). CDR1 and CDR2 (germline): MNHEY, SMNVEV (reference sequence). The V end lost 2 bases, the J end lost 7 bases, and 10 bases lay between the germline ends. This CDR3 is built from 13 residues. CDR3: CASSLGGENTQYF. In nucleotides, the CDR3 is TGTGCCAGCAGTTTAGGAGGGGAAAATACGCAGTATTTT.

The chain carries TRBV11-1 and TRBJ2-3; a possible D gene is TRBD2 (6 bases). The CDR3 totals 14 residues. CDR1 and CDR2 from the germline V gene are SGHAT and FQDESV (reference sequence). V was shortened by 5 bases and J by 7 bases, with 16 bases between the two germline ends. The CDR3 region is CASSAGGPGYTQYF. In nucleotides, the CDR3 is TGTGCCAGCAGCGCCGGGGGACCAGGATATACGCAGTATTTT. Together with reference TRBV11-1 and TRBJ2-3, the CDR3 gives the full variable domain: EAEVAQSPRYKITEKSQAVAFWCDPISGHATLYWYRQILGQGPELLVQFQDESVVDDSQLPKDRFSAERLKGVDSTLKIQPAELGDSAMYLCASSAGGPGYTQYFGPGTRLTVL.

V gene TRBV6-5 combines with J gene TRBJ1-6; TRBD1 agrees at 7 bases. Germline lookup yields CDR1 MNHEY and CDR2 SVGAGI. Trimming cost V 6 bases and J 10 bases; bases outside gene matches: 9. This CDR3 contains 14 residues. CDR3 DNA sequence: TGTGCCAGCAGCCGCACAGGGGCGAACTCACCCCTCCACTTT. The encoded protein is CASSRTGANSPLHF.

The chain joins TRBV4-2 to TRBJ2-7, with 8 bases fitting TRBD2. J lost 4 bases, V lost 0 bases, and 11 bases had no gene match. Per germline, CDR1 LGHNA and CDR2 YNFKEQ. The CDR3 has 17 residues. The CDR3 loop reads CASSQESFGGEAYEQYF. The CDR3 DNA sequence: TGTGCCAGCAGCCAAGAAAGTTTCGGGGGGGAAGCATACGAGCAGTACTTC.

The rearrangement uses TRBV19 and TRBJ1-2, with 7 bases aligning to TRBD1. Germline-derived CDR1 and CDR2 are LNHDA and SQIVND (reference sequence). After removal of 1 base from V and 7 bases from J, the junction contained 3 bases not matched to a gene. The CDR3 consists of 13 residues. CDR3 sequence: CASSIGQGGGYTF. The DNA of the CDR3 is TGTGCCAGTAGTATAGGACAGGGAGGTGGCTACACCTTC.

CDR3 residues: CASSPPGQGNSPLHF. The CDR3 bases are TGTGCCAGCAGCCCACCGGGACAGGGTAATTCACCCCTCCACTTT. V is TRBV7-9 and J is TRBJ1-6, with 9 positions matching TRBD1. The CDR3 sequence is 15 residues long. Germline CDR1 reads SEHNR; CDR2 reads FQNEAQ (reference sequence). Trimming took 5 bases from V and 6 from J; bases not matched to a gene: 5.

The chain has TRBV5-4 and TRBJ2-7, with D unclear. The germline V gene encodes CDR1 SGHNT and CDR2 YYREEE (reference sequence). V lost 4 bases to trimming and J lost 2 bases, with 16 bases between them. The CDR3 extends over 15 amino acids. CDR3 residues: CASSPRPDRAYEQYF. The CDR3 DNA reads TGTGCCAGCAGCCCACGACCCGACCGGGCCTACGAGCAGTACTTC.

V and J are TRBV27 and TRBJ1-2; tentatively, D is TRBD1 (5 bases). The germline V and J ends were trimmed by 0 bases and 4 bases, with 9 bases remaining between them. The germline V gene encodes CDR1 MNHEY and CDR2 SMNVEV (reference sequence). This CDR3 contains 14 residues. As DNA, the CDR3 is TGTGCCAGCAGTTTATCTAGGACATCCTATGGCTACACCTTC. Translated, it gives CASSLSRTSYGYTF.

CDR3 nucleotide sequence: TGTGCCAGCAGCTGGGCTACAGATACGCAGTATTTT. As protein: CASSWATDTQYF. This chain links TRBV5-6 with TRBJ2-3; D not resolved. The CDR3 is made up of 12 amino acids. Trimming stripped 3 bases from V and 3 bases from J, with 5 bases between. CDR1 and CDR2 from the germline V gene are SGHDT and YYEEEE.

The chain couples TRBV18 to TRBJ2-1; no firm D call. V lost 0 bases and J 2 bases, leaving 8 bases between the germline ends. The CDR3 consists of 15 residues. Germline CDR1 and CDR2: KGHSH and LQKENI. For the CDR3, the DNA is TGTGCCAGCTCACCACCAGGCGGCGCCTACAATGAGCAGTTCTTC. This gives the protein CASSPPGGAYNEQFF.

The rearrangement joins TRBV18 to TRBJ1-4; no clear D gene. CDR1 is KGHSH and CDR2 is LQKENI in the germline V gene. The CDR3 runs to 15 residues. Trimming stripped 3 bases from V and 3 bases from J, with 11 bases between. This CDR3 is CASSPEGRSNEKLFF. CDR3 DNA sequence: TGTGCCAGCTCACCCGAGGGCAGATCTAATGAAAAACTGTTTTTT.

V usage is TRBV29-1 and J usage is TRBJ2-1; TRBD2 matches at 14 bases. This CDR3 is built from 13 residues. Germline values: CDR1 SQVTM, CDR2 ANQGSEA. V lost 4 bases to trimming and J lost 10 bases; unmatched junction nucleotides: 3. This CDR3 is CSVGGLAGEEQFF. As DNA, the CDR3 is TGCAGCGTTGGGGGACTAGCGGGAGAGGAGCAGTTCTTC.

The V call is TRBV9, the J call TRBJ1-3; no clear D. This CDR3 spans 13 amino acids. The V and J ends lost 3 bases and 2 bases respectively, with 6 bases between them. Germline V gene sequence: CDR1 SGDLS, CDR2 YYNGEE. The chain's CDR3 is CASSDGAGNTIYF. The CDR3 coding sequence is TGTGCCAGCAGCGACGGGGCTGGAAACACCATATATTTT.

The chain recombines TRBV7-8 with TRBJ1-1; TRBD1 might be the D (6 bases). This CDR3 spans 15 amino acids. CDR1 and CDR2 from the germline V gene are SGHVS and FQNEAQ. V was clipped by 5 bases and J by 5 bases, with 18 bases between them. CDR3 coding DNA: TGTGCCAGCAGCCTAGGGCGCAGGGGTGAGACTGAAGCTTTCTTT. Its translation is CASSLGRRGETEAFF.

The CDR3 bases are TGTGCCAGCAAACAGGAGGGGTCTCAGGAGAGGCAGCCCCAGCATTTT. It translates to CASKQEGSQERQPQHF. This chain joins TRBV2 and TRBJ1-5, with a possible D match to TRBD1 (5 bases). V was pared by 7 bases and J by 7 bases, with 23 bases between. Germline assignment: CDR1 SNHLY and CDR2 FYNNEI. The CDR3 is made up of 16 amino acids.

V is TRBV7-6 and J is TRBJ1-5, with 8 nucleotides matching TRBD1. The CDR3 is 16 amino acids. Germline CDR1 is SGHVS and CDR2 is FNYEAQ. V was pared by 6 bases and J by 1 base, with 8 bases of the junction left unmatched. Here the CDR3 DNA reads TGTGCCAGCAGTACAGGGACAGGAATGAGCAATCAGCCCCAGCATTTT. Translated, it gives CASSTGTGMSNQPQHF.

The chain uses TRBV7-9 and TRBJ1-6; D is undetermined. Germline lookup yields CDR1 SEHNR and CDR2 FQNEAQ (reference sequence). The CDR3 extends over 13 amino acids. With 2 bases removed from V and 8 bases from J, the gap between germline ends came to 7 bases. CDR3 in amino acids: CASSLIGDSPLHF. The CDR3, as DNA: TGTGCCAGCAGCTTAATCGGAGATTCACCCCTCCACTTT.

This sequence joins TRBV15 and TRBJ1-1; the match to TRBD1 covers 9 bases. CDR3 length: 14 residues. CDR1 and CDR2 from the germline V gene are LNHNV and YYDKDF (reference sequence). Trimming cost V 2 bases and J 7 bases; bases outside gene matches: 5. CDR3 amino acids: CATSRHSGQGEAFF. The CDR3 region has the DNA TGTGCCACCAGCAGACACTCGGGACAGGGTGAAGCTTTCTTT. Full variable domain (remainder filled in from reference TRBV15 and TRBJ1-1): DAMVIQNPRYQVTQFGKPVTLSCSQTLNHNVMYWYQQKSSQAPKLLFHYYDKDFNNEADTPDNFQSRRPNTSFCFLDIRSPGLGDTAMYLCATSRHSGQGEAFFGQGTRLTVV.

J is TRBJ2-2 and V is TRBV7-2; TRBD2 is a possible D gene (5 bases). The V end lost 1 base, the J end lost 6 bases, and 12 bases lay between the germline ends. This CDR3 has 15 residues. Per the germline V gene, CDR1 is SGHTA and CDR2 is FQGNSA. CDR3 amino acids: CASSLGRGGSGELFF. The CDR3 DNA reads TGTGCCAGCAGCTTAGGACGGGGTGGGTCCGGGGAGCTGTTTTTT.

The CDR3, as DNA: TGTGCCAGCATGATGGGACAGGGGGCACCTAAAGCTTTCTTT. Its translation is CASMMGQGAPKAFF. The chain couples TRBV28 to TRBJ1-1; TRBD1 aligns across 12 bases. The trim removed 7 bases at V and 9 bases at J, leaving 9 bases unmatched. The CDR3 has 14 amino acids. Germline V CDR1 and CDR2: MDHEN, SYDVKM.